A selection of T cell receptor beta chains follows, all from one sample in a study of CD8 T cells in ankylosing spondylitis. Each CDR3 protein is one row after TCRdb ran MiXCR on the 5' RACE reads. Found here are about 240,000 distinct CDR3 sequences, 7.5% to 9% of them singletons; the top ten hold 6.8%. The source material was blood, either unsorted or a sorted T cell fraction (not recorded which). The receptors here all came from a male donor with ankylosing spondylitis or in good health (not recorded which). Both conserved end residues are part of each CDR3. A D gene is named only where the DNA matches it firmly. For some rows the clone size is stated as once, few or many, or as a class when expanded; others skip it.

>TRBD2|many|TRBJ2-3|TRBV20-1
CSASLLGRGIDTQYF
TGCAGTGCTAGTCTGCTCGGGAGGGGAATAGATACGCAGTATTTT
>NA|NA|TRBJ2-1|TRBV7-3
CASSLPGSHEQFF
TGTGCCAGCAGCTTACCAGGGAGCCATGAGCAGTTCTTC
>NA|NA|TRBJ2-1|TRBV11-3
CASSLDGFHNEQFF
TGTGCCAGCAGCTTAGATGGGTTCCACAATGAGCAGTTCTTC
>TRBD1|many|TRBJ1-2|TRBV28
CASHRARDSLFYGYTF
TGTGCCAGTCATCGCGCCCGGGACAGCCTATTCTATGGCTACACCTTC
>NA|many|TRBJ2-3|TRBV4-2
CASSQEAPSSGTDTQYF
TGTGCCAGCAGCCAAGAGGCCCCATCTAGCGGCACAGATACGCAGTATTTT
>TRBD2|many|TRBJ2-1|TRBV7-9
CASSLLHSGRADEQFF
TGTGCCAGCAGCTTATTGCATAGCGGGAGGGCCGATGAGCAGTTCTTC
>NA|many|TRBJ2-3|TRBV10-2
CASSERLFDTQYF
TGCGCCAGCAGTGAGCGGCTCTTCGATACGCAGTATTTT
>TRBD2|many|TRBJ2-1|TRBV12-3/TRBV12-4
CASSARLAGGPYNEQFF
TGTGCCAGCAGTGCCCGACTAGCGGGAGGCCCCTACAATGAGCAGTTCTTC
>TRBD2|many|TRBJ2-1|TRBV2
CASRDLTSGTPNVNEQFF
TGTGCCAGCAGAGACTTAACTAGCGGGACACCGAATGTCAATGAGCAGTTCTTC
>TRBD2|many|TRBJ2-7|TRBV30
CAWSPPPRLAVTYEQYF
TGTGCCTGGAGCCCTCCCCCTCGACTAGCGGTTACCTACGAGCAGTACTTC
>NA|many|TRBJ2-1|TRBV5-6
CASRTWDRRRDEQFF
TGTGCCAGCAGGACCTGGGACCGACGTCGTGATGAGCAGTTCTTC
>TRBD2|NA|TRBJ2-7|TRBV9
CASSVGPSGRDEQYF
TGTGCCAGCAGCGTAGGGCCCAGCGGGAGGGACGAGCAGTACTTC
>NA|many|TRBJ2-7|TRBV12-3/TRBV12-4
CASSQGSPYEQYF
TGTGCCAGCAGCCAAGGTTCCCCCTACGAGCAGTACTTC
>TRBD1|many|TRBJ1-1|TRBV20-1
CSARFQGANEAFF
TGCAGTGCTAGGTTTCAGGGGGCTAATGAAGCTTTCTTT
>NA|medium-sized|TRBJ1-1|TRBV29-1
CSVDEGFTEAFF
TGCAGCGTTGACGAGGGGTTCACTGAAGCTTTCTTT
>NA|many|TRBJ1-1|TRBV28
CASSLRQMIEAFF
TGTGCCAGCAGCCTCCGACAGATGATTGAAGCTTTCTTT
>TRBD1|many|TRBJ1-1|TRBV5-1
CASSLARGRAEAFF
TGCGCCAGCAGCTTGGCCAGGGGGAGGGCTGAAGCTTTCTTT
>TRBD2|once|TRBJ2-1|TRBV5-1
CASSFPLAGTSEQFF
TGCGCCAGCAGCTTTCCCTTAGCGGGAACTAGTGAGCAGTTCTTC
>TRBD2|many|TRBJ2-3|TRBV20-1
CSAGLAGKTDTQYF
TGCAGTGCTGGCCTAGCGGGAAAAACAGATACGCAGTATTTT
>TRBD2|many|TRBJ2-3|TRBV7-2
CASSLSGKSPDTQYF
TGTGCCAGCAGCTTGAGCGGGAAATCCCCAGATACGCAGTATTTT
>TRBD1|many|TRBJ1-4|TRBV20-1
CSAYTGGGTNEKLFF
TGCAGTGCTTACACAGGGGGCGGAACTAATGAAAAACTGTTTTTT
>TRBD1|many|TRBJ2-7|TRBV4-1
CASSQFTSRTGDHEQYF
TGCGCCAGCAGCCAATTTACCTCCCGGACAGGGGACCACGAGCAGTACTTC
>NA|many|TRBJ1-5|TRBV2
CASRAGRGNQPQHF
TGTGCCAGCAGGGCAGGTCGAGGCAATCAGCCCCAGCATTTT
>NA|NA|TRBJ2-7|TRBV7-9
CASSFVRGWGSSYEQYF
TGTGCCAGCAGCTTCGTGAGGGGGTGGGGGAGCTCCTACGAGCAGTACTTC
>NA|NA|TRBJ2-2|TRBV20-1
CSARAGNTGELFF
TGCAGTGCTAGAGCAGGGAACACCGGGGAGCTGTTTTTT
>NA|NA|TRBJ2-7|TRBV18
CASSHALTAYEQYF
TGTGCCAGCTCACACGCCCTGACAGCCTACGAGCAGTACTTC
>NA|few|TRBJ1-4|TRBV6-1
CASSGVINEKLFF
TGTGCCAGCAGTGGGGTGATCAATGAAAAACTGTTTTTT
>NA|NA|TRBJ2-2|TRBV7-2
CASSWGPANTGELFF
TGTGCCAGCAGCTGGGGACCGGCGAACACCGGGGAGCTGTTTTTT
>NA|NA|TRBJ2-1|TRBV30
CAWTPPRRVDNEQFF
TGTGCCTGGACGCCCCCGCGCAGGGTGGACAATGAGCAGTTCTTC
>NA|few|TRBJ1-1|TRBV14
CASSQMMGRNTEAFF
TGTGCCAGCAGCCAAATGATGGGCCGCAACACTGAAGCTTTCTTT
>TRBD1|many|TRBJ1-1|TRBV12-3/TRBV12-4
CASSLGQGNGAFF
TGTGCCAGCAGTCTTGGACAGGGGAATGGAGCTTTCTTT
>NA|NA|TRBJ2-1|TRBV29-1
CSALEGPYNEQFF
TGCAGCGCCCTGGAGGGGCCTTACAATGAGCAGTTCTTC
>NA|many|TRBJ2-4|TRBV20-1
CSAAHRDRFDIQYF
TGCAGTGCTGCCCACCGGGACCGCTTTGACATTCAGTACTTC
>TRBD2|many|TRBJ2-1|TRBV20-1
CSARDPASGGASRNEQFF
TGCAGTGCTAGAGATCCCGCTAGCGGGGGCGCGTCGCGTAATGAGCAGTTCTTC
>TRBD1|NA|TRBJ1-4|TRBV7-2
CASSLYRDRVGEKLFF
TGTGCCAGCAGCCTATACCGGGACAGGGTAGGAGAAAAACTGTTTTTT
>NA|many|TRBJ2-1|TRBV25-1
CASRDPGSVGDNEQFF
TGTGCCAGCAGAGATCCGGGATCCGTTGGCGACAATGAGCAGTTCTTC
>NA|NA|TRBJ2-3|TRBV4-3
CASSQDASRGTDTQYF
TGCGCCAGCAGCCAAGATGCCTCGCGGGGCACAGATACGCAGTATTTT
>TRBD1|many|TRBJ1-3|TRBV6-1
CATKDRVGNTIYF
TGTGCCACCAAGGACAGGGTTGGAAACACCATATATTTT
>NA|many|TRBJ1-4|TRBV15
CATSREGGGPEKLFF
TGTGCCACCAGCAGAGAGGGCGGGGGCCCTGAAAAACTGTTTTTT
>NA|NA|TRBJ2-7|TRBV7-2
CASSLAGRGQSEQYF
TGTGCCAGCAGCTTAGCAGGTCGGGGGCAATCCGAGCAGTACTTC
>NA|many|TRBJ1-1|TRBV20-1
CSARDYLSSAEAFF
TGCAGTGCTAGAGATTATCTGTCCTCGGCTGAAGCTTTCTTT
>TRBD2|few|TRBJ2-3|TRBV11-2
CASSQSGRAGSPSTDTQYF
TGTGCCAGCAGCCAAAGCGGGAGGGCCGGTAGTCCCAGCACAGATACGCAGTATTTT
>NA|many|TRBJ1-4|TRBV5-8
CASSLVQGNEKLFF
TGTGCCAGCAGCTTGGTCCAGGGGAATGAAAAACTGTTTTTT
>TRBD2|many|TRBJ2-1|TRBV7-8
CASSFPPNSGRHYNEQFF
TGTGCCAGCAGCTTCCCCCCTAATAGCGGGAGGCACTACAATGAGCAGTTCTTC
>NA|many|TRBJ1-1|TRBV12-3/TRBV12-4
CASSLGEGAFF
TGTGCCAGCAGTTTGGGGGAGGGGGCTTTCTTT
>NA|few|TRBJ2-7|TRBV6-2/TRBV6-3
CASSYQGPSHEQYF
TGTGCCAGCAGTTACCAGGGTCCAAGCCACGAGCAGTACTTC
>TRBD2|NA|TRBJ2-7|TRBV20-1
CSARDGTSGIRAYEQYF
TGCAGTGCTAGGGATGGGACTAGCGGAATACGCGCCTACGAGCAGTACTTC
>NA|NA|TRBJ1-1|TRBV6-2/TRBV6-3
CASSYSKSGSHTEAFF
TGTGCCAGCAGTTACTCGAAATCAGGTTCGCACACTGAAGCTTTCTTT
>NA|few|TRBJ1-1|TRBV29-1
CSVEEGGAAFF
TGCAGCGTTGAAGAGGGGGGAGCCGCTTTCTTT
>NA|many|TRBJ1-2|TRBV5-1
CASSPTTWPEGYTF
TGCGCCAGCAGCCCGACGACTTGGCCGGAGGGCTACACCTTC
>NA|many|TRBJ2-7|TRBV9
CASSARDTFEEQYF
TGTGCCAGCAGCGCTCGGGACACCTTCGAGGAGCAGTACTTC
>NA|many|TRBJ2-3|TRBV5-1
CASSLGASQDTQYF
TGCGCCAGCAGCTTGGGTGCTAGCCAAGATACGCAGTATTTT
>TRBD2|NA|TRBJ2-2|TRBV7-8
CASPTSGRAWDTGELFF
TGTGCCAGCCCTACTAGCGGGAGGGCCTGGGACACCGGGGAGCTGTTTTTT
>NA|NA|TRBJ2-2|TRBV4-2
CASSQDRMASDGELFF
TGTGCCAGCAGCCAAGATCGGATGGCTAGCGACGGGGAGCTGTTTTTT
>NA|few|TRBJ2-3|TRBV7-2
CASSPGPGSTDTQYF
TGTGCCAGCAGCCCCGGCCCAGGGAGCACAGATACGCAGTATTTT
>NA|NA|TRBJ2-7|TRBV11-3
CASSSGVNYEQYF
TGTGCCAGCAGCTCAGGCGTCAACTACGAGCAGTACTTC
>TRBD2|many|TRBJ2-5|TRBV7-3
CASSLMPSGVETQYF
TGTGCCAGCAGCTTAATGCCTAGCGGGGTGGAGACCCAGTACTTC
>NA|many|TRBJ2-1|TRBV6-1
CASKGVADTDEQFF
TGTGCCAGCAAGGGGGTAGCGGATACTGATGAGCAGTTCTTC